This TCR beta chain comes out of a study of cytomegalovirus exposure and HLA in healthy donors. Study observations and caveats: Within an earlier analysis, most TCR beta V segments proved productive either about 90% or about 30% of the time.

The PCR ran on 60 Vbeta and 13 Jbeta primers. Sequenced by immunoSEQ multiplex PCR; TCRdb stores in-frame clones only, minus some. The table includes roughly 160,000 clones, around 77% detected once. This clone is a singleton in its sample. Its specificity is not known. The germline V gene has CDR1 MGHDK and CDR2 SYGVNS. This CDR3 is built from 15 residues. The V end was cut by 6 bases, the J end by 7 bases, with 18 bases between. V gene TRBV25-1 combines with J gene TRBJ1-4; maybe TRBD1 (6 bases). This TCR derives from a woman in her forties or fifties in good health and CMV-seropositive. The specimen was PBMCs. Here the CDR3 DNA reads TGTGCCAGCAGGAATTCTAGGGGGGGCGGTGAAAAACTGTTTTTT. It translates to CASRNSRGGGEKLFF.